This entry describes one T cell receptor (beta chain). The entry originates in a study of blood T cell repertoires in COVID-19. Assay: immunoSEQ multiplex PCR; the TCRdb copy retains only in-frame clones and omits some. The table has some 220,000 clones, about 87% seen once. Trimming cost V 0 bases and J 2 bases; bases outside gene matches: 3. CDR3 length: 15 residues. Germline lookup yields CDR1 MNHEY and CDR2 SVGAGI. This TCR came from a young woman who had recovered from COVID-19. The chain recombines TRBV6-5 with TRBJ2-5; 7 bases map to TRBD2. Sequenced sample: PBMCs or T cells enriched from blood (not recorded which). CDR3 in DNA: TGTGCCAGCAGTTACTCCTGGGGAGGGCAAGAGACCCAGTACTTC. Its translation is CASSYSWGGQETQYF.